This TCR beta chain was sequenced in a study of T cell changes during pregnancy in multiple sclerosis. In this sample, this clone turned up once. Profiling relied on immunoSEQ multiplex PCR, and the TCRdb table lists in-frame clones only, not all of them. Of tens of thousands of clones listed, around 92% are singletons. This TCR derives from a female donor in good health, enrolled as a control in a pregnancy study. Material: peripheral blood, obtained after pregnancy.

CDR3 region: CASSYSVTGGFYEQYF. Here the CDR3 DNA reads TGTGCCAGCAGTTACTCGGTGACAGGGGGGTTCTACGAGCAGTACTTC. The V gene is TRBV6-5, the J gene TRBJ2-7; 9 bases agree with TRBD1. The CDR3 is 16 residues long. Germline V gene data show CDR1 as MNHEY and CDR2 as SVGAGI. The V segment lost 0 bases and the J segment 3 bases; nucleotides outside the gene matches: 6.